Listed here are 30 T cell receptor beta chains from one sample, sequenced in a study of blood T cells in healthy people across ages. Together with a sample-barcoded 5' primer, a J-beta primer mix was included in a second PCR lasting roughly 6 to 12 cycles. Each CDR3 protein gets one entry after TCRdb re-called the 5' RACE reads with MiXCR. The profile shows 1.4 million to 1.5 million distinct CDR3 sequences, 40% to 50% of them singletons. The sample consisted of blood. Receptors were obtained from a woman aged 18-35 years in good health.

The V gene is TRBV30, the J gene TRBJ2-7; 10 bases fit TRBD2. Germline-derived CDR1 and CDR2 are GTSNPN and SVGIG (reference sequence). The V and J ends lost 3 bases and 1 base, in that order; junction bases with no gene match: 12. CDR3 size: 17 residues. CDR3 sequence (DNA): TGTGCCTGGAGCCTCCGTAGCGGGAGGATCCTATCCTACGAGCAGTACTTC. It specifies CAWSLRSGRILSYEQYF.

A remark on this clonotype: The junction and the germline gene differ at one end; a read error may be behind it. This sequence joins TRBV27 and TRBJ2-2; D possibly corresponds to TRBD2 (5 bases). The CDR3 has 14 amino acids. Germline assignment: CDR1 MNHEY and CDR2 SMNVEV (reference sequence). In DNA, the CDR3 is TGTGCCAGCAGTTACTCCTCGAGTACCGGGAAGCTGTTTTTT. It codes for CASSYSSSTGKLFF.

The CDR3 nucleotides read TGTGCCAGCAGTGAAACGGGACTAGCGGGGAAAAACATTCAGTACTTC. Translated, it gives CASSETGLAGKNIQYF. V is TRBV2 and J is TRBJ2-4; TRBD2 agrees at 13 bases. Per germline, CDR1 SNHLY and CDR2 FYNNEI. V was clipped by 2 bases and J by 4 bases; unmatched bases: 2. The CDR3 sequence is 16 residues long.

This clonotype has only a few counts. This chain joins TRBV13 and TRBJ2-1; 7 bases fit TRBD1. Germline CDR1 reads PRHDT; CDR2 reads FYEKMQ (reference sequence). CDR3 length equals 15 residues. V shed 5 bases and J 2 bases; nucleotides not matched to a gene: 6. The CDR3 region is CASSLRDSTYNEQFF. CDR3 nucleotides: TGTGCCAGCAGCCTCCGGGACAGCACCTACAATGAGCAGTTCTTC.

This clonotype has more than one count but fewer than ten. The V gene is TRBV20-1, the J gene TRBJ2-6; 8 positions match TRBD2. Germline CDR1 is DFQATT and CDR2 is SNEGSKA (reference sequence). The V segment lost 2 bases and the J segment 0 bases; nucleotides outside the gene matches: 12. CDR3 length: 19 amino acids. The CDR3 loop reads CSARPWTSSLSSGANVLTF. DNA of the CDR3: TGCAGTGCTAGACCCTGGACTAGCTCCCTGAGCTCTGGGGCCAACGTCCTGACTTTC.

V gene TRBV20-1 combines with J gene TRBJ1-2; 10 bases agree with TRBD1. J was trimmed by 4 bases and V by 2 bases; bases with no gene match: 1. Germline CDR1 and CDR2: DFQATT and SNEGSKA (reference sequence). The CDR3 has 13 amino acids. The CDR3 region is CSARWDRGYGYTF. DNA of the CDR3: TGCAGTGCTAGATGGGACAGGGGCTATGGCTACACCTTC.

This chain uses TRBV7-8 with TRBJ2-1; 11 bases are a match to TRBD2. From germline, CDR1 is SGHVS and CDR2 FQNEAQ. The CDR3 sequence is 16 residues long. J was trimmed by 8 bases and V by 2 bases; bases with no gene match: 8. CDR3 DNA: TGTGCCAGCAGCTTATATAGCGGGAGGGCCCAGGATGAGCAGTTCTTC. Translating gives CASSLYSGRAQDEQFF.

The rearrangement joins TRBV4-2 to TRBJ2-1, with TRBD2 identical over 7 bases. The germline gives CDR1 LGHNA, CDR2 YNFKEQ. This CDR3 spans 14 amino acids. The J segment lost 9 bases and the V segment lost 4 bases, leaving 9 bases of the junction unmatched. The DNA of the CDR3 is TGTGCCAGCAGCCTAGAGGAGCGGGAAGGTGAGCAGTTCTTC. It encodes CASSLEEREGEQFF.

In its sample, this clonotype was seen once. CDR3 in amino acids: CASSQPQGALTEAFF. Here the CDR3 DNA reads TGTGCCAGCAGCCAACCCCAGGGGGCGCTTACTGAAGCTTTCTTT. The rearrangement links TRBV5-6 to TRBJ1-1, with 8 positions matching TRBD1. The germline gives CDR1 SGHDT, CDR2 YYEEEE. The CDR3 spans 15 residues. The V gene end was trimmed by 4 bases and the J gene end by 5 bases; junction bases not matched to a gene: 10. The whole variable domain, remainder taken from reference TRBV5-6 and TRBJ1-1, is DAGVTQSPTHLIKTRGQQVTLRCSPKSGHDTVSWYQQALGQGPQFIFQYYEEEERQRGNFPDRFSGHQFPNYSSELNVNALLLGDSALYLCASSQPQGALTEAFFGQGTRLTVV.

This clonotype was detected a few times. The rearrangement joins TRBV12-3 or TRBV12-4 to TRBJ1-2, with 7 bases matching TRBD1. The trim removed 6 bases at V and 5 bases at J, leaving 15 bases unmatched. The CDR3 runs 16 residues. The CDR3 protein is CASRPSAGQDYYGYTF. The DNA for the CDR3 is TGTGCCAGCAGACCTTCTGCTGGACAGGATTATTATGGCTACACCTTC.

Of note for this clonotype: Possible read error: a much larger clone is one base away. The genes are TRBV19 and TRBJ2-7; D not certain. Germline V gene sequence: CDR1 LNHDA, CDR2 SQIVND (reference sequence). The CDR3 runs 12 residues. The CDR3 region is CARSMGREEQYF. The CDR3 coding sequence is TGTGCCAGGAGTATGGGCCGAGAAGAGCAGTACTTC.

In DNA, the CDR3 is TGTGCCAGCACTACGGGGGTAGACCGCAATGAGCAGTTCTTC. Translating it yields CASTTGVDRNEQFF. The chain has TRBV3-1 and TRBJ2-1, with a possible D match to TRBD2 (6 bases). This CDR3 region has 14 residues. The germline V and J ends were trimmed by 7 bases and 6 bases, with 16 bases remaining between them. Germline values: CDR1 LGHDT, CDR2 YNNKEL (reference sequence).

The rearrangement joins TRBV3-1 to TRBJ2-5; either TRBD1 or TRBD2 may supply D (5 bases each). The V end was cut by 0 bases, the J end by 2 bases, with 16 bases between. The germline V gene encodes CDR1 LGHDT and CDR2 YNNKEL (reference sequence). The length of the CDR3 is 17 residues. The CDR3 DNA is TGTGCCAGCAGCCAAGAAACTAGAGGGGTCTCACAAGAGACCCAGTACTTC. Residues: CASSQETRGVSQETQYF.

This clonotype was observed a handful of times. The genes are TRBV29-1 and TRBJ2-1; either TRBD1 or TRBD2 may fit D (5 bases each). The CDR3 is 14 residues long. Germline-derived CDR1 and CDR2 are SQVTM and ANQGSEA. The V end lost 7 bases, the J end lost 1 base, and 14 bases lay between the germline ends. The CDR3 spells CSAVWGKSYNEQFF. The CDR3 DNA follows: TGCAGCGCAGTCTGGGGGAAGTCCTACAATGAGCAGTTCTTC.

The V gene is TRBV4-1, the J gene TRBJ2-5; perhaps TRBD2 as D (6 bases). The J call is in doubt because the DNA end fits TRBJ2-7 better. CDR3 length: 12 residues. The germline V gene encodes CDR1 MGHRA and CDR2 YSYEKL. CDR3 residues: CASTGGGDEQYF. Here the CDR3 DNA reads TGCGCCAGCACTGGCGGAGGGGACGAGCAGTACTTC.

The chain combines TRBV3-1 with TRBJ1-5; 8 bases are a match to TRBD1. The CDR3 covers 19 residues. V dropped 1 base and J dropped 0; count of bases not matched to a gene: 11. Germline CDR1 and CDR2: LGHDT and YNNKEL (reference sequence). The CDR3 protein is CASSQAPGGGVHSNQPQHF. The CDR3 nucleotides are TGTGCCAGCAGCCAAGCCCCAGGGGGCGGTGTTCATAGCAATCAGCCCCAGCATTTT.

CDR3 in DNA: TGTGCCAGCAGTTCCTTCCTAGCGGGGGGGGCAGATACGCAGTATTTT. This gives the protein CASSSFLAGGADTQYF. This chain links TRBV28 with TRBJ2-3; 12 bases fit TRBD2. Germline assignment: CDR1 MDHEN and CDR2 SYDVKM. The length of the CDR3 is 16 residues. The J segment lost 4 bases and the V segment lost 4 bases, leaving 6 bases of the junction unmatched.

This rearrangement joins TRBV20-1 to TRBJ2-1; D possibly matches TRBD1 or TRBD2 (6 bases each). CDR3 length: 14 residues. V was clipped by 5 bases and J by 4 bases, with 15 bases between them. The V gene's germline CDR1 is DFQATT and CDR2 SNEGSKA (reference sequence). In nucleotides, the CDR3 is TGCAGTGCTGGGAATAAGGGGGGATACAATGAGCAGTTCTTC. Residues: CSAGNKGGYNEQFF.

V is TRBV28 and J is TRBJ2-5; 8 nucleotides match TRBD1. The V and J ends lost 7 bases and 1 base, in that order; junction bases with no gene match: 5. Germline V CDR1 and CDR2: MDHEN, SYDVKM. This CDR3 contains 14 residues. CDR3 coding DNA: TGTGCCAGCAAGCCAGGGGGCACCCAAGAGACCCAGTACTTC. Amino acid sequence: CASKPGGTQETQYF.

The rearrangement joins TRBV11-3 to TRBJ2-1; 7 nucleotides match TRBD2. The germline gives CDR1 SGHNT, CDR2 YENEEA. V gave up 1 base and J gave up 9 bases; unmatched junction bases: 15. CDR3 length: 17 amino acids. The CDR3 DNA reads TGTGCCAGCAGCTTAGGAGGGCTAGCGGCATATTCGAGTGAGCAGTTCTTC. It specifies CASSLGGLAAYSSEQFF.

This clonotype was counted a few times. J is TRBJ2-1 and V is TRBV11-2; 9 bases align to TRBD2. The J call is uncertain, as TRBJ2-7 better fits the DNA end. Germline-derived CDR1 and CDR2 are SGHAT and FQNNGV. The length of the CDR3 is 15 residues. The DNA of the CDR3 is TGTGCCAGCAGCTTAATTAGCGGGAGTAGTAATGAGCAGTACTTC. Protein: CASSLISGSSNEQYF.

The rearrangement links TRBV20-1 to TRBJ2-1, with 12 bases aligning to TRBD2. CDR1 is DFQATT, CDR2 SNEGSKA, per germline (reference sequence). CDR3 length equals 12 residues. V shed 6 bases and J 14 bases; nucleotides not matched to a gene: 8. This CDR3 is CSAPTSGSREFF. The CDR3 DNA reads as TGCAGTGCCCCGACTAGCGGGAGTCGGGAGTTCTTC.

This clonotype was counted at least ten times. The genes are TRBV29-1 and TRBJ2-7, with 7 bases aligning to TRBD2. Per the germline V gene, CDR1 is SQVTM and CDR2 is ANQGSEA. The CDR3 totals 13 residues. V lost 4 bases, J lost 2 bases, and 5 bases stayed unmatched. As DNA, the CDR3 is TGCAGCGTTGTTGGGAGGGAGACCTACGAGCAGTACTTC. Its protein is CSVVGRETYEQYF.

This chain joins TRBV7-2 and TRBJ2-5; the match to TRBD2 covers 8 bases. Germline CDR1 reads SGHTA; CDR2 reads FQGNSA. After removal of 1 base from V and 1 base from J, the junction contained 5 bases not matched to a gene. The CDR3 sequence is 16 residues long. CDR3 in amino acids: CASSLGVSGAQETQYF. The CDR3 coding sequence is TGTGCCAGCAGCTTAGGGGTTAGCGGGGCCCAAGAGACCCAGTACTTC.

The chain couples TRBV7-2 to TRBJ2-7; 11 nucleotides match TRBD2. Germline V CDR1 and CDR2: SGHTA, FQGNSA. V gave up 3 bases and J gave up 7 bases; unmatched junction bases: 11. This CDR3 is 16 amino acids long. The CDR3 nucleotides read TGTGCCAGCAGCTTCGCCGGGACTAGCGGCTACAATGAGCAGTACTTC. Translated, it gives CASSFAGTSGYNEQYF. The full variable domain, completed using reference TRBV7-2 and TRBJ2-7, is GAGVSQSPSNKVTEKGKDVELRCDPISGHTALYWYRQSLGQGLEFLIYFQGNSAPDKSGLPSDRFSAERTGGSVSTLTIQRTQQEDSAVYLCASSFAGTSGYNEQYFGPGTRLTVT.

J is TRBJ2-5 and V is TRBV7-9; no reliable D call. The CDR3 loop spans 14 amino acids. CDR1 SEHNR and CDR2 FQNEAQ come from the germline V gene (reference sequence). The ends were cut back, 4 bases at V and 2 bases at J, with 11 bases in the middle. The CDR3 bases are TGTGCCAGCAGCTCCCTGACCCTTCAAGAGACCCAGTACTTC. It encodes CASSSLTLQETQYF.

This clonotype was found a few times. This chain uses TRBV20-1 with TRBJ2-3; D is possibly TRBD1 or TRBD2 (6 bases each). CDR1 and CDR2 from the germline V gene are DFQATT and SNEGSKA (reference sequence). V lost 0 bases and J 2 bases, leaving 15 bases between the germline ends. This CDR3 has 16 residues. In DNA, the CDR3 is TGCAGTGCTAGAGATTTTCCGGGGGCCTACACAGATACGCAGTATTTT. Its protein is CSARDFPGAYTDTQYF.

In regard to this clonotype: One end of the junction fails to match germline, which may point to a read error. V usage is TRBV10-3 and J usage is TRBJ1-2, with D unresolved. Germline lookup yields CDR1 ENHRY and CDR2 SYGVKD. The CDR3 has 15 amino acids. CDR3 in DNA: TGTGCCATCAGCCTCCTTGAGTATTCGCCGTATGACTACACCTTC. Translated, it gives CAISLLEYSPYDYTF.

CDR3 region: CASSQERGPMNTEAFF. The CDR3 region has the DNA TGTGCCAGCAGCCAAGAACGGGGTCCGATGAACACTGAAGCTTTCTTT. The J gene is TRBJ1-1, the V gene TRBV14; D uncertain. Between the trimmed V and J ends, which lost 0 bases and 0 bases, there was a span of 11 bases. The CDR3 totals 16 residues. Germline V gives CDR1 SGHDN, CDR2 FVKESK.

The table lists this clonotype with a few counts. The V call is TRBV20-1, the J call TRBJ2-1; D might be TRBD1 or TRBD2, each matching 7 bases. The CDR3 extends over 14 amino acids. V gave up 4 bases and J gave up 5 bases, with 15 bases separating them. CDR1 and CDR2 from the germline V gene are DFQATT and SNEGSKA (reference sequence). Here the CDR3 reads CSATRGGLDNEQFF. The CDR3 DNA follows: TGCAGTGCTACCAGGGGGGGTTTGGACAATGAGCAGTTCTTC.